Presented here are 15 T cell receptor beta chains from one specimen sequenced in a study of molecular identifiers for immune sequencing clone quantification. TCRdb passed the PCR reads through MiXCR, listing each CDR3 protein once. This sample carries under 600,000 distinct CDR3 sequences, about 22% of them seen once, and the ten largest clones take about 0.8%. The sample comprised naive CD8+ T cells from blood, with Jurkat cell RNA spiked in. Subset indicated: FACS-sorted CD8+CD4-CCR7+CD45RA+ naive T cells. The receptors were sampled from a human donor in good health. Some libraries in this study had Jurkat cell RNA spiked in.

This clonotype was detected a few times. The chain joins TRBV11-2 to TRBJ2-7, with 7 positions matching TRBD1. Germline assignment: CDR1 SGHAT and CDR2 FQNNGV. The CDR3 totals 15 residues. J was trimmed by 4 bases and V by 2 bases; bases with no gene match: 8. As DNA, the CDR3 is TGTGCCAGCAGCTTAACTGGGACAGCCCCTTACGAGCAGTACTTC. Translating gives CASSLTGTAPYEQYF.

The gene calls are TRBV14 and TRBJ2-7; D is undetermined. The CDR3 contains 14 residues. The V gene lost 1 base and the J gene lost 3 bases, with 10 bases spanning the gap. Germline V gives CDR1 SGHDN, CDR2 FVKESK. The chain's CDR3 is CASSQAPSNYEQYF. The CDR3 nucleotides are TGTGCCAGCAGCCAAGCTCCGTCTAACTACGAGCAGTACTTC.

This clonotype has a handful of counts. The V and J genes are TRBV4-1 and TRBJ1-3, with D maybe TRBD1 (6 bases). V lost 4 bases, J lost 4 bases, and 20 bases lay in between. The CDR3 spans 17 residues. Germline lookup yields CDR1 MGHRA and CDR2 YSYEKL. Here the CDR3 DNA reads TGCGCCAGCAGCCCCATCCACGTTACAGGGCAGGGAAACACCATATATTTT. Amino acids: CASSPIHVTGQGNTIYF.

The CDR3 nucleotides read TGTGCCAGCAGCGACGGGCAAGAGACCCAGTACTTC. Its translation: CASSDGQETQYF. The chain couples TRBV5-6 to TRBJ2-5; no clear D gene. The length of the CDR3 is 12 residues. V lost 4 bases, J lost 2 bases, and 6 bases lay in between. Germline loops: CDR1 SGHDT, CDR2 YYEEEE.

A few counts support this clonotype. J is TRBJ2-7 and V is TRBV4-1, with 11 bases matching TRBD2. The CDR3 runs 15 residues. Trimming at V came to 3 bases and at J to 2 bases, leaving 3 bases not matched to a gene. The germline CDR1 and CDR2 sequences are MGHRA and YSYEKL. The CDR3 region is CASSHDSGRAYEQYF. CDR3 nucleotide sequence: TGCGCCAGCAGCCATGATAGCGGGAGGGCCTACGAGCAGTACTTC.

The sample holds many counts of this clonotype. CDR3 protein: CASSFWAGQGINEAFF. The CDR3 nucleotides read TGTGCCAGCAGTTTTTGGGCGGGACAGGGGATCAATGAAGCTTTCTTT. The chain employs TRBV14 and TRBJ1-1, with TRBD1 matching over 10 bases. Germline CDR1 reads SGHDN; CDR2 reads FVKESK. The CDR3 has 16 amino acids. V lost 6 bases, J lost 7 bases, and 14 bases stayed unmatched.

In its sample, this clonotype was seen many times. The J gene is TRBJ2-3, the V gene TRBV5-6, with D unresolved. Trimming took 4 bases from V and 0 from J, leaving 21 bases between them. The germline gives CDR1 SGHDT, CDR2 YYEEEE. This CDR3 region has 18 residues. As DNA, the CDR3 is TGTGCCAGCAGCCCGAGTCGCTTTGCGGTCATTAGCACAGATACGCAGTATTTT. Amino acids: CASSPSRFAVISTDTQYF.

This clonotype showed up many times. The chain has TRBV5-1 and TRBJ2-7, with 7 bases matching TRBD1. This CDR3 is built from 13 residues. The junction had 5 bases not matched to a gene; V was cut back by 4 bases and J by 4 bases. Germline CDR1 and CDR2: SGHRS and YFSETQ. CDR3 sequence reads: CASSPQGKYEQYF. The CDR3 region has the DNA TGCGCCAGCAGCCCACAGGGGAAATACGAGCAGTACTTC.

This clonotype was seen at least ten times. The chain uses TRBV7-8 and TRBJ1-1, with 7 bases lining up with TRBD1. The CDR3 runs to 15 residues. With 1 base clipped from V and 4 bases from J, the junction kept 6 bases outside the gene matches. Germline CDR1 and CDR2: SGHVS and FQNEAQ. The CDR3 sequence: CASSLGQGGITEAFF. DNA of the CDR3: TGTGCCAGCAGCTTAGGACAGGGCGGTATCACTGAAGCTTTCTTT.

This clonotype was observed many times. This chain joins TRBV4-1 and TRBJ2-6; TRBD1 matches 8 bases. The length of the CDR3 is 18 residues. Germline lookup yields CDR1 MGHRA and CDR2 YSYEKL. V trimming: 2 bases; J trimming: 0 bases; junction bases outside the gene matches: 6. In DNA, the CDR3 is TGCGCCAGCAGCCAAACAGGGGGTAGGCTCTCTGGGGCCAACGTCCTGACTTTC. Encoded protein: CASSQTGGRLSGANVLTF.

In its sample, this clonotype was seen many times. The gene calls are TRBV5-1 and TRBJ2-6, with D possibly TRBD1 on 5 matching bases. V lost 3 bases and J lost 1, with 8 bases in between. Per the germline V gene, CDR1 is SGHRS and CDR2 is YFSETQ. CDR3 size: 15 residues. CDR3 in amino acids: CASSSDRSGANVLTF. The CDR3 DNA follows: TGCGCCAGCAGCTCCGACAGATCTGGGGCCAACGTCCTGACTTTC.

The rearrangement joins TRBV5-3 to TRBJ1-1; maybe TRBD1 (5 bases). TRBV5-3 is treated as an ORF (open reading frame) with a function not yet certain. The CDR3 has 13 residues. Trimming left V 8 bases short and J 8 bases short, with 19 bases between. The CDR3 nucleotides are TGTGCCAGCAGGCGGTCAGGGCCCCCCGAAGCTTTCTTT. It encodes CASRRSGPPEAFF.

This clonotype was recorded many times. The chain recombines TRBV2 with TRBJ1-4, with D hard to call. Trimming removed 7 bases from V and 4 bases from J, with 13 bases in between. Per the germline V gene, CDR1 is SNHLY and CDR2 is FYNNEI. The CDR3 consists of 14 residues. CDR3 sequence reads: CASIGTDYNEKLFF. Here the CDR3 DNA reads TGTGCCAGCATTGGCACGGATTATAATGAAAAACTGTTTTTT.

As to this clonotype: A much larger clone differs by one base, so this may be a read error. DNA of the CDR3: TGTGCCAGCACCGGGACCTCTCATACGCAGTATTTT. Its protein is CASTGTSHTQYF. V usage is TRBV6-6 and J usage is TRBJ2-3; D may correspond to TRBD1 or TRBD2 (5 bases each). V lost 7 bases and J 7 bases, leaving 12 bases between the germline ends. The CDR3 consists of 12 residues. Germline V gene sequence: CDR1 MNHNY, CDR2 SVGAGI (reference sequence).

The V call is TRBV7-9, the J call TRBJ2-2, with 10 bases that match TRBD1. Germline loops: CDR1 SEHNR, CDR2 FQNEAQ (reference sequence). The V gene end was trimmed by 5 bases and the J gene end by 0 bases; junction bases not matched to a gene: 3. This CDR3 has 16 amino acids. DNA for the CDR3: TGTGCCAGCAGCCCGACAGGGGGCACGAACACCGGGGAGCTGTTTTTT. Protein: CASSPTGGTNTGELFF.